The present TCR beta chain was sequenced within a study of blood T cell repertoires in COVID-19. Study overall: From the United States, Italy and Spain came samples of acute and convalescent COVID-19. T cells, B-cell-depleted T cells, or PBMCs provided the cDNA or gDNA that served as material.

Original data processing: For nucleated cells, counts were estimated from reference gene primer amplification. TCRdb's table, derived via immunoSEQ multiplex PCR, lists solely in-frame clones and lacks some. Clone size and V and J calls were adopted from that table, with D and trimming inferred from the DNA. The table includes roughly 170,000 clones, around 84% detected once. The CDR3 spans 13 residues. Per the germline V gene, CDR1 is SQVTM and CDR2 is ANQGSEA. V dropped 6 bases and J dropped 0 bases, with 11 bases sitting between them. This rearrangement joins TRBV29-1 to TRBJ1-2; D ambiguous. The sequencing input was peripheral blood. The TCR comes from a man between 35 and 55 years old with active or convalescent COVID-19. CDR3 region: CSVRIGANYGYTF. The CDR3 DNA sequence: TGCAGCGTCCGGATAGGAGCTAACTATGGCTACACCTTC.